The clone carrying this T cell receptor beta chain was seen repeatedly, ten times or more. The target antigen is unknown. Per the germline V gene, CDR1 is SEHNR and CDR2 is FQNEAQ (reference sequence). V lost 4 bases to trimming and J lost 4 bases; unmatched junction nucleotides: 12. The length of the CDR3 is 18 residues. This sample is part of a study of molecular identifiers for immune sequencing clone quantification. Notes on the study in general: Amid over 900,000 naive cells, spiked Jurkat TCR RNA from one cell was reportedly still detectable.

Previously published methods and listed TCR primers were used for the bulk TCR libraries. TCRdb re-called the PCR reads through MiXCR, storing one row per CDR3 protein. The table includes some 100,000 distinct CDR3 sequences, roughly a third detected once. The sequenced sample consisted of naive CD8+ T cells from blood, with Jurkat cell RNA spiked in. As to subset: FACS-sorted CD8+CD4-CCR7+CD45RA+ naive T cells. The chain links TRBV7-9 to TRBJ2-2; 10 nucleotides align to TRBD2. This clonotype was sampled from a human donor in good health. Some libraries in this study had Jurkat cell RNA spiked in. Written as DNA, the CDR3 is TGTGCCAGCAGCTCCAGAATGGGACTAGCGTTAATCACCGGGGAGCTGTTTTTT. Protein sequence: CASSSRMGLALITGELFF.